This T cell receptor beta chain originates from a study of siplizumab effects on memory and regulatory T cells. Worth noting for this clone: Its antigen remains unidentified.

Deletions cut 4 bases from V and 5 bases from J, with 24 bases between. The CDR3 runs to 17 residues. Germline loops: CDR1 MGHRA, CDR2 YSYEKL. Coculturing was carried out on the mixed lymphocyte reaction cells. It lasted roughly 6 days and was done at 37°C. This table comes from immunoSEQ multiplex PCR, and its TCRdb copy is limited to in-frame clones, with some not included. This table holds approximately 3,000 clones, about three fifths found once. The chain combines TRBV4-1 with TRBJ2-7, with a tentative D call TRBD1 (6 bases). The TCR was taken from a human donor in good health; the cells came from an allogeneic mixed lymphocyte reaction. Some clones in this sample may be carry-over from other donors' samples. The specimen was CFSE-low (dividing) CD8+ T cells sorted from an allogeneic mixed lymphocyte reaction. CDR3 coding DNA: TGCGCCAGCAGCCCTACAGAGTTCTGGCAGGGGACCCACGAGCAGTACTTC. This sequence encodes CASSPTEFWQGTHEQYF.